The T cell receptor beta chain under discussion was sequenced for a study of naive and memory T cell subsets. Study outcomes and limitations: RNA-based TCR counts may shift with T cell activation and differentiation. In naive cells, over 85% of TCR sequences were seen only once.

The CDR3 sequence is 17 residues long. CDR1 is SGHAT and CDR2 is FQDESV in the germline V gene (reference sequence). V shed 6 bases and J 1 base; nucleotides not matched to a gene: 9. After the first PCR, alpha and beta chain libraries were processed separately. The beta constant-region primer was an equimolar mix of two oligonucleotides covering TRBC1 and TRBC2. Ligated cDNA was amplified by four rounds of PCR with nested alpha and beta constant-region primers and SP2. TCRdb called the UMI-ligation and nested PCR reads again in MiXCR, with one record for every CDR3 protein. The repertoire holds about 82,000 distinct CDR3 sequences, with about 10% as singletons. For this clonotype: Its antigen is currently unknown.

Sequencing was carried out using naive CD8+ T cells from blood. The TCR comes from a human donor in good health. J is TRBJ2-6 and V is TRBV11-1; 7 bases match TRBD1. The CDR3 loop reads CASRTRDRESGANVLTF. The DNA of the CDR3 is TGTGCCAGCAGAACCCGGGACAGAGAGTCTGGGGCCAACGTCCTGACTTTC.